Listed here are 16 T cell receptor beta chains from one sample, sequenced in a study of blood T cells in healthy people across ages. A second roughly 7 to 11 cycle PCR used barcoded and J-beta primers. TCRdb analysed the 5' RACE reads with MiXCR anew, one entry per CDR3 protein. The table has 760,000 or so distinct CDR3 sequences, around a quarter seen once. These data also featured in a second study, about T cells of mothers and their children.

The sequenced sample was blood. These receptors all stem from a boy younger than 18 in good health.

The chain uses TRBV9 and TRBJ2-3; 8 bases are shared with TRBD2. CDR3 length: 14 amino acids. Germline V gives CDR1 SGDLS, CDR2 YYNGEE. V lost 5 bases to trimming and J lost 7 bases; unmatched junction nucleotides: 9. The CDR3 sequence is CASRGLESANTQYF. DNA for the CDR3: TGTGCCAGCAGGGGACTAGAGAGCGCGAATACGCAGTATTTT.

This clonotype was detected only a few times. The CDR3 reads CSGRRDSYQETQYF. CDR3 sequence (DNA): TGCAGCGGACGCCGGGACAGTTACCAAGAGACCCAGTACTTC. The chain recombines TRBV29-1 with TRBJ2-5, with 7 positions matching TRBD1. The V segment lost 7 bases and the J segment 0 bases; nucleotides outside the gene matches: 8. Germline V gives CDR1 SQVTM, CDR2 ANQGSEA. This CDR3 comprises 14 residues.

The J gene is TRBJ1-1, the V gene TRBV29-1, with D perhaps matching TRBD1 (6 bases). Per germline, CDR1 SQVTM and CDR2 ANQGSEA. Trimming removed 1 base from V and 5 bases from J, with 14 bases in between. The CDR3 covers 14 residues. The CDR3 protein is CSVEVGGRGTEAFF. DNA for the CDR3: TGCAGCGTTGAAGTTGGAGGGAGGGGGACTGAAGCTTTCTTT.

This clonotype has only a few counts. V is TRBV7-9 and J is TRBJ2-7; no firm D call. Per the germline V gene, CDR1 is SEHNR and CDR2 is FQNEAQ (reference sequence). V shed 3 bases and J shed 1 base, with 16 bases lying between them. CDR3 length: 16 residues. The CDR3 region has the DNA TGTGCCAGCAGCTTTAGACCCTTAGATTTATCCTACGAGCAGTACTTC. It encodes CASSFRPLDLSYEQYF.

The chain recombines TRBV29-1 with TRBJ2-3; 14 nucleotides agree with TRBD2. J was trimmed by 3 bases and V by 2 bases; bases with no gene match: 4. The length of the CDR3 is 16 residues. Germline V lookup: CDR1 SQVTM, CDR2 ANQGSEA. The CDR3 bases are TGCAGCGTTGAATTTCGGACTAGCGGGGGGACAGATACGCAGTATTTT. Translation gives CSVEFRTSGGTDTQYF.

This clonotype was seen a few times. The chain couples TRBV2 to TRBJ1-2; D is unresolved. Germline V CDR1 and CDR2: SNHLY, FYNNEI. V was trimmed by 7 bases and J by 3 bases, leaving 15 bases between them. The CDR3 has 14 residues. The CDR3 here is CASNIWTEDYGYTF. CDR3 in DNA: TGTGCCAGCAACATATGGACGGAAGACTATGGCTACACCTTC.

This clonotype was counted a few times. V and J are TRBV11-3 and TRBJ2-5; 8 bases align to TRBD1. CDR3 length equals 16 residues. From germline, CDR1 is SGHNT and CDR2 YENEEA. The ends lost 7 bases at V and 3 bases at J; junction bases unmatched: 13. CDR3 loop: CASTQDSGTGEETQYF. DNA of the CDR3: TGTGCCAGCACCCAAGATTCAGGGACAGGAGAAGAGACCCAGTACTTC.

This clonotype was observed a handful of times. The chain joins TRBV6-1 to TRBJ2-5; perhaps TRBD1 as D (6 bases). The J call could be wrong; TRBJ2-1 is a better fit for the DNA end. The germline gives CDR1 MNHNS, CDR2 SASEGT. CDR3 length: 12 amino acids. CDR3 protein: CASSADRSLQFF. Here the CDR3 DNA reads TGTGCCAGCAGTGCCGACAGGAGTCTGCAGTTCTTC.

The rearrangement links TRBV29-1 to TRBJ1-1; D is possibly TRBD1 (5 bases). Germline V lookup: CDR1 SQVTM, CDR2 ANQGSEA. CDR3 size: 13 residues. The V end was cut by 4 bases, the J end by 2 bases, with 11 bases between. CDR3 sequence: CSVVLGDNTEAFF. CDR3 in DNA: TGCAGCGTTGTTCTGGGGGATAACACTGAAGCTTTCTTT. Based on the CDR3 plus reference TRBV29-1 and TRBJ1-1, the full variable domain is SAVISQKPSRDICQRGTSLTIQCQVDSQVTMMFWYRQQPGQSLTLIATANQGSEATYESGFVIDKFPISRPNLTFSTLTVSNMSPEDSSIYLCSVVLGDNTEAFFGQGTRLTVV.

The gene calls are TRBV21-1 and TRBJ2-5. TRBV21-1 is designated a pseudogene. The CDR3 has 12 amino acids. The CDR3 region is CASLGVPGTQYF. CDR3 sequence (DNA): TGTGCCAGCCTGGGGGTACCAGGGACCCAGTACTTC.

This clonotype was seen many times. This chain uses TRBV9 with TRBJ2-6, with D unresolved. Looked up from germline, CDR1 is SGDLS and CDR2 is YYNGEE. The CDR3 length is 16 residues. The ends were cut back, 0 bases at V and 2 bases at J, with 9 bases in the middle. CDR3 nucleotide sequence: TGTGCCAGCAGCGTAGCTTTCCAGACTGGGGCCAACGTCCTGACTTTC. It yields the protein CASSVAFQTGANVLTF.

DNA of the CDR3: TGTGCCAGCAGTCCAGGGGGGTTTAATGGCTACACCTTC. It yields the protein CASSPGGFNGYTF. The J gene is TRBJ1-2, the V gene TRBV12-3 or TRBV12-4; 7 bases agree with TRBD1. The CDR3 has 13 amino acids. V gave up 5 bases and J gave up 6 bases; unmatched junction bases: 6.

This clonotype has a handful of counts. V and J are TRBV20-1 and TRBJ2-7; maybe TRBD1 (5 bases). The CDR3 extends over 11 amino acids. Germline V CDR1 and CDR2: DFQATT, SNEGSKA (reference sequence). V was shortened by 5 bases and J by 3 bases, with 8 bases between the two germline ends. The CDR3 region has the DNA TGCAGTGCTCTCCAGGGCTACGAGCAGTACTTC. This sequence encodes CSALQGYEQYF.

This sequence joins TRBV7-2 and TRBJ2-1; TRBD2 aligns across 8 bases. Looked up from germline, CDR1 is SGHTA and CDR2 is FQGNSA. CDR3 length: 15 residues. V was pared by 5 bases and J by 2 bases, with 5 bases of the junction left unmatched. CDR3 sequence (DNA): TGTGCCAGCAGCCAGAGCGGGGGCACCTACAATGAGCAGTTCTTC. It is translated as CASSQSGGTYNEQFF.

The chain carries TRBV7-9 and TRBJ1-3, with a possible D match to TRBD1 (6 bases). Germline values: CDR1 SEHNR, CDR2 FQNEAQ (reference sequence). The CDR3 has 14 amino acids. CDR3 bases: TGTACCCATGGACAGCTAGGCTCTGGAAACACCATATATTTT. This sequence encodes CTHGQLGSGNTIYF.

The V call is TRBV3-1, the J call TRBJ2-5; no clear D gene. Trimming removed 1 base at V and 4 bases at J, with 10 bases between. The CDR3 is 14 residues long. Germline CDR1 reads LGHDT; CDR2 reads YNNKEL (reference sequence). The CDR3 loop is CASSQVDQGETQYF. In DNA form, the CDR3 reads TGTGCCAGCAGCCAAGTGGACCAAGGAGAGACCCAGTACTTC.